The 26 T cell receptor beta chains reported below all come from one sample, sequenced in a study of shared clonotypes between healthy human individuals. The assay was immunoSEQ multiplex PCR, and TCRdb's table has in-frame clones only and misses some. The table records about 2.3 million clones, 85% to 95% of them present only once. The specimen was naive CD4+ T cells from PBMCs. The subset was: CD45RA+ positively selected. All receptors derive from a young man in good health. Some clones in this sample may be carry-over from other donors' samples.

J is TRBJ1-4 and V is TRBV9; D not certain. The germline V gene encodes CDR1 SGDLS and CDR2 YYNGEE. This CDR3 has 14 amino acids. With 4 bases removed from V and 2 bases from J, the gap between germline ends came to 9 bases. The CDR3 sequence is CASSPGDTNEKLFF. The CDR3 region has the DNA TGTGCCAGCAGCCCCGGGGATACTAATGAAAAACTGTTTTTT.

V usage is TRBV10-3 and J usage is TRBJ1-2, with TRBD1 as a possible D gene (6 bases). Germline CDR1 ENHRY, CDR2 SYGVKD. The V end was cut by 2 bases, the J end by 5 bases, with 12 bases between. The CDR3 runs to 14 residues. CDR3 residues: CAISERGGMYGYTF. The DNA for the CDR3 is TGTGCCATCAGTGAGAGGGGGGGGATGTATGGCTACACCTTC.

This clone was recorded only once. This sequence joins TRBV7-2 and TRBJ1-5; no firm D call. CDR3 length: 13 residues. The germline V and J ends were trimmed by 4 bases and 5 bases, with 9 bases remaining between them. The germline V gene encodes CDR1 SGHTA and CDR2 FQGNSA. CDR3 DNA: TGTGCCAGCAGCTCGATGGACGATCAGCCCCAGCATTTT. The encoded protein is CASSSMDDQPQHF.

The chain uses TRBV19 and TRBJ1-3, with D maybe TRBD1 (6 bases). The germline gives CDR1 LNHDA, CDR2 SQIVND (reference sequence). The ends were cut back, 7 bases at V and 0 bases at J, with 16 bases in the middle. This CDR3 contains 16 residues. CDR3 DNA sequence: TGTGCCAGTATCTCTCCAGGGACATACTCTGGAAACACCATATATTTT. Translated, it gives CASISPGTYSGNTIYF.

The chain uses TRBV15 and TRBJ1-5, with D hard to call. The CDR3 has 14 amino acids. V was cut by 0 bases and J by 3 bases, with 6 bases left in between. The germline V gene has CDR1 LNHNV and CDR2 YYDKDF (reference sequence). The CDR3 spells CATSRDRLNQPQHF. The CDR3 DNA reads as TGTGCCACCAGCAGAGACAGACTCAATCAGCCCCAGCATTTT.

The chain combines TRBV20-1 with TRBJ2-1; the D is unclear. The CDR3 spans 11 residues. The V gene's germline CDR1 is DFQATT and CDR2 SNEGSKA (reference sequence). This chain's CDR3 is CSLWAANEQFF. The CDR3 bases are TGCAGCCTTTGGGCCGCGAATGAGCAGTTCTTC.

The CDR3 nucleotides read TGCGCCAGCAGCTTGGCCAGCGGGAGGGCTGTATACGAGCAGTACTTC. Translation: CASSLASGRAVYEQYF. The chain recombines TRBV5-1 with TRBJ2-7; 10 positions agree with TRBD2. This CDR3 has 16 residues. Per germline, CDR1 SGHRS and CDR2 YFSETQ. Trimming cost V 0 bases and J 4 bases; bases outside gene matches: 7.

The chain has TRBV9 and TRBJ2-3; the D gene is possibly TRBD2 (6 bases). Germline values: CDR1 SGDLS, CDR2 YYNGEE. V gave up 4 bases and J gave up 4 bases, with 10 bases separating them. The CDR3 has 13 residues. The CDR3 nucleotides read TGTGCCAGCAGCCTAAGACTAGCAGATACGCAGTATTTT. Translating it yields CASSLRLADTQYF.

The chain employs TRBV2 and TRBJ2-1; D not certain. The CDR3 sequence is 14 residues long. CDR1 SNHLY and CDR2 FYNNEI come from the germline V gene. The V gene lost 4 bases and the J gene lost 6 bases, with 13 bases spanning the gap. CDR3 sequence (DNA): TGTGCCAGCAGTGCATTAGGTATGGTCAATGAGCAGTTCTTC. Residues: CASSALGMVNEQFF.

The rearrangement joins TRBV7-9 to TRBJ1-2; D is uncertain. The germline CDR1 and CDR2 sequences are SEHNR and FQNEAQ (reference sequence). The V end was cut by 5 bases, the J end by 6 bases, with 16 bases between. The length of the CDR3 is 14 residues. The CDR3 nucleotides read TGTGCCAGCAGCCGTAGGTGGGGAACGGATGGCTACACCTTC. As protein: CASSRRWGTDGYTF.

This chain links TRBV29-1 with TRBJ1-2; tentatively, D is TRBD1 (5 bases). V was clipped by 4 bases and J by 3 bases, with 12 bases between them. Per germline, CDR1 SQVTM and CDR2 ANQGSEA. The CDR3 consists of 13 residues. CDR3 in DNA: TGCAGCGTTGCTCCGGACACGTACTATGGCTACACCTTC. Encoded protein: CSVAPDTYYGYTF.

This rearrangement joins TRBV29-1 to TRBJ2-3, with TRBD2 matching over 13 bases. This CDR3 region has 15 residues. With V trimmed by 2 bases and J by 4 bases, 3 bases remained unmatched. CDR1 and CDR2 from the germline V gene are SQVTM and ANQGSEA. Written as DNA, the CDR3 is TGCAGCGTTGAACGGACTAGCGGGAGTCCAGATACGCAGTATTTT. Residues: CSVERTSGSPDTQYF.

This clone was found a few times. The chain is built from TRBV6-5 and TRBJ1-1; maybe TRBD1 (5 bases). CDR1 is MNHEY, CDR2 SVGAGI, per germline. CDR3 length: 14 amino acids. V shed 2 bases and J shed 4 bases, with 11 bases lying between them. The CDR3 region is CASSYLDSGTEAFF. CDR3 coding DNA: TGTGCCAGCAGTTACCTCGACAGTGGCACTGAAGCTTTCTTT.

Concerning this clone itself: The sample holds other DNA sequences that translate to the same CDR3. The chain carries TRBV5-1 and TRBJ1-5, with TRBD1 as a possible D gene (5 bases). This CDR3 contains 15 residues. Trimming pared 4 bases from V and 1 base from J, leaving 12 bases between. From germline, CDR1 is SGHRS and CDR2 YFSETQ. CDR3 nucleotide sequence: TGCGCCAGCAGCCTGGTGGGGGGAAGCAATCAGCCCCAGCATTTT. It yields the protein CASSLVGGSNQPQHF.

In this sample, this clone turned up once. The chain is built from TRBV5-1 and TRBJ1-3; D is unclear. This CDR3 comprises 16 residues. The germline V gene has CDR1 SGHRS and CDR2 YFSETQ. Trimming removed 0 bases from V and 2 bases from J, with 12 bases in between. The CDR3 coding sequence is TGCGCCAGCAGCTTGGATCTGGGTTTTACTGGAAACACCATATATTTT. Amino acids: CASSLDLGFTGNTIYF.

The rearrangement joins TRBV14 to TRBJ2-6; D ambiguous. The germline V gene encodes CDR1 SGHDN and CDR2 FVKESK. V lost 1 base and J lost 2, with 6 bases in between. The CDR3 consists of 15 residues. CDR3 coding DNA: TGTGCCAGCAGCCAAGGGAGCGCTGGGGCCAACGTCCTGACTTTC. Its protein product is CASSQGSAGANVLTF.

The rearrangement uses TRBV2 and TRBJ2-7; the D is unclear. Deletions cut 4 bases from V and 6 bases from J, with 16 bases between. This CDR3 has 14 residues. Germline CDR1 and CDR2: SNHLY and FYNNEI. CDR3 region: CASSASSIPSEQYF. CDR3 nucleotides: TGTGCCAGCAGTGCCTCCAGTATCCCCTCCGAGCAGTACTTC.

The CDR3 sequence: CASRKAGTGPGGEYF. For the CDR3, the DNA is TGTGCCAGCAGAAAAGCCGGGACAGGCCCGGGGGGGGAGTACTTC. The rearrangement links TRBV28 to TRBJ2-7; the D call may be TRBD1 or TRBD2 (8 bases each). Trimming left V 6 bases short and J 11 bases short, with 26 bases between. Germline loops: CDR1 MDHEN, CDR2 SYDVKM. The CDR3 has 15 residues.

The V and J genes are TRBV28 and TRBJ1-6; 7 bases map to TRBD1. V was clipped by 5 bases and J by 7 bases; unmatched bases: 8. Per the germline V gene, CDR1 is MDHEN and CDR2 is SYDVKM. The CDR3 spans 15 residues. CDR3 sequence: CASSPGQPGNSPLHF. For the CDR3, the DNA is TGTGCCAGCAGTCCGGGACAGCCGGGGAATTCACCCCTCCACTTT.

The J gene is TRBJ1-4, the V gene TRBV5-5, with D uncertain. Trimming stripped 4 bases from V and 4 bases from J, with 14 bases between. The CDR3 extends over 15 amino acids. The germline CDR1 and CDR2 sequences are SGHKS and YYEKEE (reference sequence). CDR3 amino acids: CASSPIPGFNEKLFF. The CDR3 DNA is TGTGCCAGCAGCCCGATTCCTGGGTTTAATGAAAAACTGTTTTTT.

This chain links TRBV30 with TRBJ1-1; TRBD1 might be the D (5 bases). The germline gives CDR1 GTSNPN, CDR2 SVGIG (reference sequence). Trimming shortened V by 2 bases and J by 4 bases, and 17 bases separated the two germline ends. The CDR3 length is 15 residues. The CDR3 sequence: CAWSQGGAQGTEAFF. Written as DNA, the CDR3 is TGTGCCTGGAGTCAGGGAGGGGCGCAAGGCACTGAAGCTTTCTTT.

This clone was seen once. This CDR3 reads CASSLGASSNEQYF. DNA of the CDR3: TGCGCCAGCAGCTTGGGGGCCAGTTCCAACGAGCAGTACTTC. The chain has TRBV5-1 and TRBJ2-7; D gene unclear. Trimming pared 0 bases from V and 5 bases from J, leaving 12 bases between. The CDR3 is 14 residues long. CDR1 SGHRS and CDR2 YFSETQ come from the germline V gene. The full variable domain, in which reference TRBV5-1 and TRBJ2-7 provide the parts outside the CDR3, is KAGVTQTPRYLIKTRGQQVTLSCSPISGHRSVSWYQQTPGQGLQFLFEYFSETQRNKGNFPGRFSGRQFSNSRSEMNVSTLELGDSALYLCASSLGASSNEQYFGPGTRLTVT.

This chain links TRBV28 with TRBJ1-1, with D perhaps matching TRBD1 (6 bases). CDR3 length: 15 amino acids. V lost 3 bases to trimming and J lost 5 bases, with 16 bases between them. Germline lookup yields CDR1 MDHEN and CDR2 SYDVKM. CDR3 loop: CASSFSTGLRTEAFF. The CDR3 coding sequence is TGTGCCAGCAGTTTCTCGACAGGCTTGAGGACTGAAGCTTTCTTT. Complete variable domain (other parts from reference TRBV28 and TRBJ1-1): DVKVTQSSRYLVKRTGEKVFLECVQDMDHENMFWYRQDPGLGLRLIYFSYDVKMKEKGDIPEGYSVSREKKERFSLILESASTNQTSMYLCASSFSTGLRTEAFFGQGTRLTVV.

The genes are TRBV28 and TRBJ2-7; unclear D gene. V was shortened by 8 bases and J by 2 bases, with 10 bases between the two germline ends. The germline gives CDR1 MDHEN, CDR2 SYDVKM. This CDR3 is built from 12 residues. This CDR3 reads CASGIPPYEQYF. CDR3 DNA sequence: TGTGCCAGCGGGATACCTCCCTACGAGCAGTACTTC.

The chain couples TRBV4-2 to TRBJ2-3; TRBD2 matches at 7 bases. The V and J ends lost 2 bases and 0 bases, in that order; junction bases with no gene match: 2. The V gene's germline CDR1 is LGHNA and CDR2 YNFKEQ. The CDR3 is 15 amino acids. CDR3 bases: TGTGCCAGCAGCCAACTAGCGGTTAGCACAGATACGCAGTATTTT. Its translation is CASSQLAVSTDTQYF.

CDR3 sequence: CAAKGPNRMNTEAFF. The CDR3 DNA is TGTGCCGCTAAGGGGCCGAATAGGATGAACACTGAAGCTTTCTTT. The chain recombines TRBV19 with TRBJ1-1, with D possibly being TRBD1 (5 bases). The CDR3 is 15 residues long. V lost 11 bases and J lost 0, with 19 bases in between. Germline V gives CDR1 LNHDA, CDR2 SQIVND (reference sequence). Full variable domain (rest looked up from reference TRBV19 and TRBJ1-1): DGGITQSPKYLFRKEGQNVTLSCEQNLNHDAMYWYRQDPGQGLRLIYYSQIVNDFQKGDIAEGYSVSREKKESFPLTVTSAQKNPTAFYLCAAKGPNRMNTEAFFGQGTRLTVV.